This passage covers 23 T cell receptor beta chains from one sample sequenced in a study of cytomegalovirus exposure and HLA in healthy donors. Primers for the PCR totalled 60 Vbeta and 13 Jbeta. Produced via immunoSEQ multiplex PCR; TCRdb's table is partial and in-frame only. The sample yields more than 85,000 clones, just over 75% seen once. Sequencing was done on a sample of PBMCs. The receptor set was obtained from a man younger than 40 in good health and CMV-seropositive.

This clone was observed a handful of times. The chain uses TRBV30 and TRBJ1-5; unclear D gene. Per germline, CDR1 GTSNPN and CDR2 SVGIG (reference sequence). V shed 3 bases and J shed 3 bases, with 9 bases lying between them. CDR3 length: 13 residues. The CDR3 sequence: CAWSPGINQPQHF. The CDR3 nucleotides read TGTGCCTGGAGCCCCGGGATCAATCAGCCCCAGCATTTT.

The count of this clone is one. V and J are TRBV4-3 and TRBJ1-6; D is undetermined. Germline CDR1 is LGHNA and CDR2 is YSLEER. V lost 1 base and J lost 11, with 15 bases in between. The CDR3 is 15 amino acids. CDR3 nucleotides: TGCGCCAGCAGCCAAGCCGGGAATCTGATTCCACCCCTCCACTTT. Protein product: CASSQAGNLIPPLHF.

This clone was counted a single time. The gene calls are TRBV28 and TRBJ2-1; 9 bases align to TRBD2. V lost 5 bases and J lost 7; bases outside the gene matches: 9. The CDR3 is 15 amino acids. The germline V gene has CDR1 MDHEN and CDR2 SYDVKM. The CDR3 reads CASSLGLAGINEQFF. CDR3 nucleotide sequence: TGTGCCAGCAGTCTCGGGCTAGCGGGGATAAATGAGCAGTTCTTC.

In DNA, the CDR3 is TGTGCCAGCAGCCAAGGACAGGGTCATCAGCCCCAGCATTTT. Residues: CASSQGQGHQPQHF. The chain couples TRBV13 to TRBJ1-5, with 8 bases fitting TRBD1. This CDR3 is 14 amino acids long. Germline CDR1 PRHDT, CDR2 FYEKMQ (reference sequence). Unmatched junction bases numbered 5, after V lost 5 bases and J lost 5 bases.

J is TRBJ1-4 and V is TRBV19, with D uncertain. Trimming took off 3 bases at V and 6 bases at J, with 14 bases between the two ends. Germline loops: CDR1 LNHDA, CDR2 SQIVND (reference sequence). The CDR3 spans 15 residues. The DNA of the CDR3 is TGTGCCAGTAGTATGGGCCGGCAGTCTTATGAAAAACTGTTTTTT. Protein: CASSMGRQSYEKLFF. Combining the CDR3 with reference TRBV19 and TRBJ1-4 gives the whole variable domain DGGITQSPKYLFRKEGQNVTLSCEQNLNHDAMYWYRQDPGQGLRLIYYSQIVNDFQKGDIAEGYSVSREKKESFPLTVTSAQKNPTAFYLCASSMGRQSYEKLFFGSGTQLSVL.

Concerning this clone: The junction and the germline gene differ at one end; a read error may be behind it. This chain links TRBV7-9 with TRBJ1-2; perhaps TRBD1 as D (5 bases). Germline CDR1 and CDR2: SEHNR and FQNEAQ (reference sequence). This CDR3 is built from 10 residues. The CDR3 DNA sequence: TGTGCCAGCAGAAAAGGGGAAATTACGTTC. This codes for CASRKGEITF. Using reference TRBV7-9 and TRBJ1-2 for the parts outside the CDR3, the full variable domain is DTGVSQNPRHKITKRGQNVTFRCDPISEHNRLYWYRQTLGQGPEFLTYFQNEAQLEKSRLLSDRFSAERPKGSFSTLEIQRTEQGDSAMYLCASRKGEITFGSGTRLTVV.

The chain joins TRBV5-8 to TRBJ2-5; 10 positions agree with TRBD1. The length of the CDR3 is 16 residues. The germline V gene encodes CDR1 SGHTS and CDR2 YDEGEE. V shed 4 bases and J 0 bases; nucleotides not matched to a gene: 6. As DNA, the CDR3 is TGTGCCAGCAGCAAAGGGACAGGGGCGGACCAAGAGACCCAGTACTTC. Translating gives CASSKGTGADQETQYF.

This rearrangement joins TRBV5-6 to TRBJ1-5, with D unclear. Germline values: CDR1 SGHDT, CDR2 YYEEEE. This CDR3 region has 16 residues. Trimming removed 4 bases at V and 2 bases at J, with 16 bases between. CDR3 sequence reads: CASSIWRAKGNQPQHF. The DNA for the CDR3 is TGTGCCAGCAGCATCTGGAGGGCAAAGGGCAATCAGCCCCAGCATTTT.

This clone has just one count. The chain joins TRBV2 to TRBJ2-7; 12 bases fit TRBD2. The ends lost 6 bases at V and 4 bases at J; junction bases unmatched: 7. From germline, CDR1 is SNHLY and CDR2 FYNNEI. The CDR3 runs 15 residues. In DNA, the CDR3 is TGTGCCAGCAGCTTACTAGCGGGGGGTAATTACGAGCAGTACTTC. It codes for CASSLLAGGNYEQYF.

This clone was seen only a few times. The gene calls are TRBV28 and TRBJ1-1, with D uncertain. Germline CDR1 reads MDHEN; CDR2 reads SYDVKM. V lost 7 bases to trimming and J lost 2 bases, with 5 bases between them. This CDR3 comprises 11 residues. The CDR3 sequence: CASTGNTEAFF. CDR3 DNA sequence: TGTGCCAGCACGGGAAACACTGAAGCTTTCTTT.

The J gene is TRBJ2-1, the V gene TRBV4-3; possible D gene TRBD2, 6 bases. The CDR3 spans 17 residues. The V and J ends lost 0 bases and 2 bases respectively, with 14 bases between them. The germline V gene has CDR1 LGHNA and CDR2 YSLEER. The CDR3, as DNA: TGCGCCAGCAGCCAAGATCCCGGGGGTAGCACCTACAATGAGCAGTTCTTC. Translated, it gives CASSQDPGGSTYNEQFF.

This clone was detected only a few times. The chain couples TRBV19 to TRBJ1-5; maybe TRBD1 (6 bases). V was shortened by 7 bases and J by 0 bases, with 19 bases between the two germline ends. CDR3 length equals 17 residues. Germline loops: CDR1 LNHDA, CDR2 SQIVND (reference sequence). CDR3 in amino acids: CASTVGAGAYSNQPQHF. The CDR3 DNA reads TGTGCCAGTACCGTGGGGGCAGGGGCTTATAGCAATCAGCCCCAGCATTTT.

The CDR3 nucleotides are TGTGCCTGGAGTCGGACAGGGGGGAATTCACCCCTCCACTTT. Translated: CAWSRTGGNSPLHF. V gene TRBV30 combines with J gene TRBJ1-6; TRBD1 aligns across 10 bases. V dropped 2 bases and J dropped 7; count of bases not matched to a gene: 2. The CDR3 loop spans 14 amino acids. The germline V gene has CDR1 GTSNPN and CDR2 SVGIG (reference sequence).

The table lists this clone with a few counts. The rearrangement links TRBV27 to TRBJ1-1, with TRBD1 as a possible D gene (6 bases). V was clipped by 5 bases and J by 1 base, with 14 bases between them. This CDR3 comprises 15 residues. Germline CDR1 reads MNHEY; CDR2 reads SMNVEV (reference sequence). The DNA of the CDR3 is TGTGCCAGCAGTGTAGGGGCGGGGGCGAACACTGAAGCTTTCTTT. Protein sequence: CASSVGAGANTEAFF.

This clone has more than one count but fewer than ten. V is TRBV30 and J is TRBJ2-7; unclear D gene. V lost 0 bases, J lost 3 bases, and 3 bases lay in between. The CDR3 totals 11 residues. Germline V CDR1 and CDR2: GTSNPN, SVGIG (reference sequence). CDR3 amino acids: CAWSVLYEQYF. CDR3 sequence (DNA): TGTGCCTGGAGTGTACTCTACGAGCAGTACTTC.

This clone was found a few times. CDR3 protein: CASSQDRDQGVYEQYF. CDR3 DNA: TGTGCCAGCAGCCAAGACAGGGACCAGGGGGTCTACGAGCAGTACTTC. The gene calls are TRBV4-2 and TRBJ2-7; 7 positions agree with TRBD1. The CDR3 contains 16 residues. Germline CDR1 is LGHNA and CDR2 is YNFKEQ. The J segment lost 3 bases and the V segment lost 0 bases, leaving 8 bases of the junction unmatched.

This clone was seen once. The chain couples TRBV27 to TRBJ2-3, with TRBD2 matching over 9 bases. The CDR3 extends over 16 amino acids. Germline V gene sequence: CDR1 MNHEY, CDR2 SMNVEV (reference sequence). With V trimmed by 3 bases and J by 1 base, 5 bases remained unmatched. The CDR3 sequence is CASSLILAGRTDTQYF. CDR3 bases: TGTGCCAGCAGTTTGATCCTAGCGGGACGCACAGATACGCAGTATTTT.

This clone was detected once. The chain has TRBV30 and TRBJ2-5; 10 nucleotides align to TRBD2. The J call is in doubt because the DNA end fits TRBJ2-7 better. This CDR3 is built from 16 residues. The germline V gene has CDR1 GTSNPN and CDR2 SVGIG (reference sequence). This CDR3 reads CAWSHNRLAGSYEQYF. CDR3 sequence (DNA): TGTGCCTGGAGCCACAACCGACTAGCGGGTTCCTACGAGCAGTACTTC.

The rearrangement links TRBV9 to TRBJ2-1; 8 nucleotides agree with TRBD1. The CDR3 covers 14 residues. Germline V gene sequence: CDR1 SGDLS, CDR2 YYNGEE. Trimming at V came to 2 bases and at J to 6 bases, leaving 4 bases not matched to a gene. The CDR3 DNA reads as TGTGCCAGCAGCGTTACCGGGACAGGCAATGAGCAGTTCTTC. Translating it yields CASSVTGTGNEQFF.

In this sample, this clone turned up a few times. The chain uses TRBV30 and TRBJ2-1, with TRBD2 identical over 12 bases. The CDR3 totals 16 residues. Germline assignment: CDR1 GTSNPN and CDR2 SVGIG (reference sequence). V trimming: 1 base; J trimming: 11 bases; junction bases outside the gene matches: 12. The CDR3 protein is CAWSAILASGGAKQFF. CDR3 coding DNA: TGTGCCTGGAGTGCCATCCTCGCTAGCGGGGGGGCCAAGCAGTTCTTC.

The chain's CDR3 is CASSQEYAVPNEQFF. CDR3 nucleotide sequence: TGCGCCAGCAGCCAAGAATATGCGGTCCCCAATGAGCAGTTCTTC. The chain has TRBV4-3 and TRBJ2-1; D not resolved. Trimming took off 0 bases at V and 6 bases at J, with 12 bases between the two ends. Germline CDR1 is LGHNA and CDR2 is YSLEER. The CDR3 runs 15 residues.

The chain recombines TRBV28 with TRBJ2-1; TRBD1 might be the D (5 bases). In germline, CDR1 is MDHEN, CDR2 SYDVKM. V dropped 5 bases and J dropped 0 bases, with 14 bases sitting between them. The CDR3 has 16 amino acids. The CDR3 loop is CASSPWTPSSYNEQFF. The CDR3 DNA follows: TGTGCCAGCAGTCCATGGACACCAAGCTCCTACAATGAGCAGTTCTTC.

The chain employs TRBV5-8 and TRBJ2-1; 13 nucleotides agree with TRBD2. J gave up 8 bases and V 2 bases, and 10 bases lay outside the gene matches. The CDR3 has 17 residues. Germline lookup yields CDR1 SGHTS and CDR2 YDEGEE. This CDR3 reads CASSFGLAGAAWDEQFF. DNA of the CDR3: TGTGCCAGCAGCTTCGGACTAGCGGGGGCCGCCTGGGATGAGCAGTTCTTC. Using reference TRBV5-8 and TRBJ2-1 for the parts outside the CDR3, the full variable domain is EAGVTQSPTHLIKTRGQQATLRCSPISGHTSVYWYQQALGLGLQFLLWYDEGEERNRGNFPPRFSGRQFPNYSSELNVNALELEDSALYLCASSFGLAGAAWDEQFFGPGTRLTVL.